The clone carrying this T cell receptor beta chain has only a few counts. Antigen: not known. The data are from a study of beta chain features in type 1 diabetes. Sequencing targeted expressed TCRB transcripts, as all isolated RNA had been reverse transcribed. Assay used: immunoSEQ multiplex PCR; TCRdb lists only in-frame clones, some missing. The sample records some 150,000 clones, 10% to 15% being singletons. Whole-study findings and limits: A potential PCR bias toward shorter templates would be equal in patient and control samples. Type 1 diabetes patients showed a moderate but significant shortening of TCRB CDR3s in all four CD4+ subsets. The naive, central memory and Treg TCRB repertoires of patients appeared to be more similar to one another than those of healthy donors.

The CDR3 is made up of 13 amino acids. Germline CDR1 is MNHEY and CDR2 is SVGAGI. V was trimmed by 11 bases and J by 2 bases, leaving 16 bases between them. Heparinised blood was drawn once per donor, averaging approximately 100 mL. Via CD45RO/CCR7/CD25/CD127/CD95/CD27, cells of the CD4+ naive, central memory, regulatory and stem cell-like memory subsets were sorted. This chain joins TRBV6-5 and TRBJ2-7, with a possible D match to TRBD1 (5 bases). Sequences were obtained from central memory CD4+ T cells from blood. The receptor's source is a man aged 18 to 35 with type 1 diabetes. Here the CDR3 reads CAAARDSTYEQYF. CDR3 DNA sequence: TGTGCCGCCGCCCGAGACAGCACCTACGAGCAGTACTTC.